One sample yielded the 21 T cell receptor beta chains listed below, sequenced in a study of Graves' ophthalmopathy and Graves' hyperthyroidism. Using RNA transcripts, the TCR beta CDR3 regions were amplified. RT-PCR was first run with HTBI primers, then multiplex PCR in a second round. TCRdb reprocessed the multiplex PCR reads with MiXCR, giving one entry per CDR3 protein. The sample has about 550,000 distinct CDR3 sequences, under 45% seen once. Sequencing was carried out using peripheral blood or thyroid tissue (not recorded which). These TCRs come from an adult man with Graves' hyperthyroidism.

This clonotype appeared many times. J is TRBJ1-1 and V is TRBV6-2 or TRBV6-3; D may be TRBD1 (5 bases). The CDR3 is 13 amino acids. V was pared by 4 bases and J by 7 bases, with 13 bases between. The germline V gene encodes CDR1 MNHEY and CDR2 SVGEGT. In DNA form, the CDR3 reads TGTGCCAGCAGTTCCGGGACGGTGGTTGAAGCTTTCTTT. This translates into CASSSGTVVEAFF.

The CDR3 loop reads CSARNDSSYNEQFF. CDR3 sequence (DNA): TGCAGTGCTAGAAATGACAGCTCCTACAATGAGCAGTTCTTC. The J gene is TRBJ2-1, the V gene TRBV20-1; possible D gene TRBD1, 5 bases. In germline, CDR1 is DFQATT, CDR2 SNEGSKA (reference sequence). The CDR3 runs to 14 residues. V lost 2 bases and J 0 bases, leaving 8 bases between the germline ends.

The CDR3: CASSRPGQSYEQYF. Written as DNA, the CDR3 is TGTGCCAGCAGCCGCCCGGGACAGTCCTACGAGCAGTACTTC. J is TRBJ2-7 and V is TRBV12-3 or TRBV12-4; 7 bases fit TRBD1. V dropped 6 bases and J dropped 1; count of bases not matched to a gene: 6. The CDR3 runs to 14 residues.

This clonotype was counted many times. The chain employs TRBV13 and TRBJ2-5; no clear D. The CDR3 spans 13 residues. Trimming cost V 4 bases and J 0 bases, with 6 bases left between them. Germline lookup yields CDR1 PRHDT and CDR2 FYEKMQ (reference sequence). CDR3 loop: CASSYYHQETQYF. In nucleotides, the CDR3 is TGTGCCAGCAGCTACTACCACCAAGAGACCCAGTACTTC.

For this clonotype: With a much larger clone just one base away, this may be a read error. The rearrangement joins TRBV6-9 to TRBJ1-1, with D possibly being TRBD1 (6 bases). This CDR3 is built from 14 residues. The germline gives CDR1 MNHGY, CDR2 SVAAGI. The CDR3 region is CASSFRAWDTEALF. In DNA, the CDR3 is TGTGCCAGCAGTTTCAGGGCATGGGACACTGAAGCTCTCTTT.

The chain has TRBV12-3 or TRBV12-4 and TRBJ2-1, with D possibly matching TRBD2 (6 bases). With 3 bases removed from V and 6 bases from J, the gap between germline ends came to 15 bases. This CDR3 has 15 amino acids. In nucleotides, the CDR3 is TGTGCCAGCAGTTTCATAGCGGTCACGGGCAATGAGCAGTTCTTC. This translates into CASSFIAVTGNEQFF.

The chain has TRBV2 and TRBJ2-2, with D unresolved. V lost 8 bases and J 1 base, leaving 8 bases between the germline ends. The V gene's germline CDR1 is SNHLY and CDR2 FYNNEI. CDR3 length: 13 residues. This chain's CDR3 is CASVVVNTGELFF. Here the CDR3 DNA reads TGTGCCAGCGTAGTGGTGAACACCGGGGAGCTGTTTTTT.

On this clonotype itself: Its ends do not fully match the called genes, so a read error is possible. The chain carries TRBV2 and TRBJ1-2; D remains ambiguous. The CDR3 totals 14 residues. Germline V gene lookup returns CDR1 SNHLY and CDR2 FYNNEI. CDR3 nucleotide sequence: TGTGCCAGCACCACATTGGGAAGTAACTATAGCTACACCTTC. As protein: CASTTLGSNYSYTF. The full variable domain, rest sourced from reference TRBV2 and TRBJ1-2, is EPEVTQTPSHQVTQMGQEVILRCVPISNHLYFYWYRQILGQKVEFLVSFYNNEISEKSEIFDDQFSVERPDGSNFTLKIRSTKLEDSAMYFCASTTLGSNYSYTFGSGTRLTVV.

CDR3: CASSVAGGNVGNTIYF. Written as DNA, the CDR3 is TGTGCCAGCAGCGTAGCCGGGGGAAACGTCGGGAACACCATATATTTT. The chain joins TRBV9 to TRBJ1-3, with D tentatively TRBD1 (5 bases). The CDR3 has 16 residues. The V and J ends lost 0 bases and 7 bases respectively, with 17 bases between them. Germline loops: CDR1 SGDLS, CDR2 YYNGEE.

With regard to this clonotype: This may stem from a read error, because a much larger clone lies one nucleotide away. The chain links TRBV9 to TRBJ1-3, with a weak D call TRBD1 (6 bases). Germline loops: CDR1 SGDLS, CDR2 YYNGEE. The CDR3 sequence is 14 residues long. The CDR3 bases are TGTGCCGGCAGCGCATCAGGGGTGGGAAACACCATATATTTT. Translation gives CAGSASGVGNTIYF.

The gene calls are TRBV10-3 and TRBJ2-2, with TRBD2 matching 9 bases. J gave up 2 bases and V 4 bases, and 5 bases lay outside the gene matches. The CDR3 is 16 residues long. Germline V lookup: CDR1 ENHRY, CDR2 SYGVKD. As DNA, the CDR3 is TGTGCCATCAGTGGGACTAGCGAATTTAACACCGGGGAGCTGTTTTTT. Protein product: CAISGTSEFNTGELFF.

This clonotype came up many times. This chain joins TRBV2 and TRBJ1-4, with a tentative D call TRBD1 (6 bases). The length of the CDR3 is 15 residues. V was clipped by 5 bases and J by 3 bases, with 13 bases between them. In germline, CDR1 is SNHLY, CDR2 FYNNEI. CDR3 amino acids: CASSKQGGANEKLFF. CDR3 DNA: TGTGCCAGCAGTAAACAGGGAGGGGCTAATGAAAAACTGTTTTTT.

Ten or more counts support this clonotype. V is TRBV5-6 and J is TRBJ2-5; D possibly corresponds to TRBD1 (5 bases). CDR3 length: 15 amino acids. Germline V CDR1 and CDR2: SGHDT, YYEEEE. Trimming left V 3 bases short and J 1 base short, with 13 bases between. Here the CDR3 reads CASSWTTDPQETQYF. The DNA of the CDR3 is TGTGCCAGCAGCTGGACGACAGATCCCCAAGAGACCCAGTACTTC.

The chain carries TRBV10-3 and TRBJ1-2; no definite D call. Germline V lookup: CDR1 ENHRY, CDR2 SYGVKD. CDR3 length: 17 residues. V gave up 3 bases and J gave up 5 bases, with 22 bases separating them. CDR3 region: CAISEEGWVGLMYGYTF. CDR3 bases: TGTGCCATCAGTGAAGAAGGCTGGGTGGGTCTAATGTATGGCTACACCTTC.

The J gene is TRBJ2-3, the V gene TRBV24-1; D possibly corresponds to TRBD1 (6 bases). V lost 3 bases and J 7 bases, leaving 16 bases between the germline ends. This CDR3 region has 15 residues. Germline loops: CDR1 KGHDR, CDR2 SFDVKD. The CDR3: CATSDDPGQFNTQYF. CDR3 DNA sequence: TGTGCCACCAGTGATGACCCGGGACAATTCAATACGCAGTATTTT.

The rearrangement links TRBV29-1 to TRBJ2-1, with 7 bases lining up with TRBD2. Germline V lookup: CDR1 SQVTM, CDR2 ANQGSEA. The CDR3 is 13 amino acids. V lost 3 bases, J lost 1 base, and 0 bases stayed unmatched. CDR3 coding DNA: TGCAGCGTTGACGGGGGGTCCTACAATGAGCAGTTCTTC. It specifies CSVDGGSYNEQFF.

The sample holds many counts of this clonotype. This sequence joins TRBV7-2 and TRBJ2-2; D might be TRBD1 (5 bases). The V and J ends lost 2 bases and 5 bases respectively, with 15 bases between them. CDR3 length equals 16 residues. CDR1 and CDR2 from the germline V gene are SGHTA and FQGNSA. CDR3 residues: CASSLSLTVFTGELFF. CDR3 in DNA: TGTGCCAGCAGCTTAAGCCTGACAGTTTTTACCGGGGAGCTGTTTTTT.

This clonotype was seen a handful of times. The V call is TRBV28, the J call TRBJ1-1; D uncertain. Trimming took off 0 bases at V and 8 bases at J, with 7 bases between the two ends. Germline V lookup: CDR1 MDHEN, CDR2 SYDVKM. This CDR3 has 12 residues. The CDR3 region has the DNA TGTGCCAGCAGTTTATGGAGGCAGGAAGCTTTCTTT. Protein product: CASSLWRQEAFF.

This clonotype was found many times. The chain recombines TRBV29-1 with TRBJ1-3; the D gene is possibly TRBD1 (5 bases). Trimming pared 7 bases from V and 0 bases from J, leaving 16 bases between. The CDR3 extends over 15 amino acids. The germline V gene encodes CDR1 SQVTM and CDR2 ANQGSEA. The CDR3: CSAFAGTTSGNTIYF. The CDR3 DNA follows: TGCAGCGCTTTTGCCGGGACGACCTCTGGAAACACCATATATTTT.

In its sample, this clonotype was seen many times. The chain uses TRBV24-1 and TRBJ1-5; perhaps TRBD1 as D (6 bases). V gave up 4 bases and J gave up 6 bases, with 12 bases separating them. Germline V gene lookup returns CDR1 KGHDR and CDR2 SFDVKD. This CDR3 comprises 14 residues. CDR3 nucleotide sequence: TGTGCCACCAGTGAGTCAACAGGGCTTCAGCCCCAGCATTTT. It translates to CATSESTGLQPQHF.

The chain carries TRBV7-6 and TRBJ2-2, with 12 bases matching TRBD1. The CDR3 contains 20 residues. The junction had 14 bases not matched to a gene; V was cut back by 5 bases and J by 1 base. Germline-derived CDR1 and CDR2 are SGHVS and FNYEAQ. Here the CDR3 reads CASSPRYPGTGGLNTGELFF. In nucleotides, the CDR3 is TGTGCCAGCAGCCCTAGATACCCCGGGACAGGGGGCCTGAACACCGGGGAGCTGTTTTTT.